Below, one T cell receptor (beta chain) is given with its context. Here immunoSEQ multiplex PCR was the method, and the copy in TCRdb shows in-frame clones only, minus some. The sample includes about 150,000 clones, 90% to 95% seen only once; the top ten take roughly 9%. V lost 4 bases and J 6 bases, leaving 15 bases between the germline ends. Germline loops: CDR1 SGHTA, CDR2 FQGNSA. The CDR3 runs to 14 residues. The data are from a study of T cell responses to AZD1222 COVID-19 vaccine. Here the sequenced sample was peripheral blood, taken on day 0 of AZD1222 vaccination. The receptor comes from an adult in good health. The chain recombines TRBV7-2 with TRBJ1-1; D is unresolved. CDR3 in amino acids: CASSSQPFDAEAFF. In DNA form, the CDR3 reads TGTGCCAGCAGCTCCCAACCCTTCGACGCTGAAGCTTTCTTT.